The T cell receptor (beta chain) under discussion was sequenced for a study of CD8 T cells in ankylosing spondylitis. Study-level points and caveats: In ankylosing spondylitis patients, matched synovial fluid reportedly showed significant enrichment of disease-linked clones. Typical of ankylosing spondylitis blood, it appeared, was a TCR beta motif of fewer than ten highly homologous variants.

Via MiXCR, TCRdb re-called the 5' RACE reads, giving one row per CDR3 protein. There are over 700,000 distinct CDR3 sequences in the sample; under 20% occur only once, and under 20% lies in the top ten. In its sample, this clonotype was seen a few times. Its antigen is as yet unknown. Germline V gives CDR1 SGHKS, CDR2 YYEKEE (reference sequence). After removal of 4 bases from V and 4 bases from J, the junction contained 7 bases not matched to a gene. CDR3 size: 14 residues. The genes are TRBV5-5 and TRBJ1-1; 7 nucleotides align to TRBD1. The clonotype originates from a male donor with ankylosing spondylitis. Sequencing was done on a sample of blood, either unsorted or a sorted T cell fraction (not recorded which). The CDR3 DNA sequence: TGTGCCAGCAGCGTCCGACAGGGAGGCACTGAAGCTTTCTTT. Encoded protein: CASSVRQGGTEAFF. Using reference TRBV5-5 and TRBJ1-1 for the parts outside the CDR3, the full variable domain is DAGVTQSPTHLIKTRGQQVTLRCSPISGHKSVSWYQQVLGQGPQFIFQYYEKEERGRGNFPDRFSARQFPNYSSELNVNALLLGDSALYLCASSVRQGGTEAFFGQGTRLTVV.